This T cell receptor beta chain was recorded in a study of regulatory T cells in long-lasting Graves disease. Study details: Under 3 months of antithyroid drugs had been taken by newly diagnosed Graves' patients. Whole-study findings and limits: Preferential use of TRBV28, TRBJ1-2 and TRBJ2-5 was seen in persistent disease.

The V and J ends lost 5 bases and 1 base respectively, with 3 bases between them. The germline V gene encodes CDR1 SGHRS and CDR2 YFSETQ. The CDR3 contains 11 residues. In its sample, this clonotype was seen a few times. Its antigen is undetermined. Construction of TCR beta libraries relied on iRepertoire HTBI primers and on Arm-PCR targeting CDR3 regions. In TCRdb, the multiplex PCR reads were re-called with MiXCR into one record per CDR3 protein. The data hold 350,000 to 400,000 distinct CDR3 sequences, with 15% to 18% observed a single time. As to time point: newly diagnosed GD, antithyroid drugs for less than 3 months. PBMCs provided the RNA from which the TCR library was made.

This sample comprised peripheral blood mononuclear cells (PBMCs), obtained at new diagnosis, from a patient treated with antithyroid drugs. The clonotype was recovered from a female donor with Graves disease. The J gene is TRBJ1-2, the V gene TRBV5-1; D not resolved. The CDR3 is CASRLNYGYTF. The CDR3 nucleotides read TGCGCCAGCAGGCTTAACTATGGCTACACCTTC.